This entry features one TCR beta chain sequence. Its antigen is not yet known. Base qualities are missing; no much larger clone stands one base away. The sample was run on an Illumina Genome Analyzer IIx. TCRdb passed the public sequencing reads through fastp at Q25 and MiXCR, retaining productive beta sequences. Rows are combined by CDR3 protein, so each entry shows the most common genes and DNA. In all, the sample holds 7,100 or so distinct CDR3 sequences, and roughly 32% of those were seen once. 22% of the sample goes to the ten largest clones. The junction shows trimming of 0 bases on V and 8 bases on J, plus 7 bases between the germline ends. The CDR3 spans 11 residues, from the cysteine through the phenylalanine. Just CDR3 DNA is preserved here, 33 bases in frame from base 1. CDR1 SQVTM and CDR2 ANQGSEA are derived from the germline V gene. This sample stems from a study (dated by TCRdb to 2012 to 2014).

Sequencing was done on a sample of blood. The chain is made from TRBV29-1 and TRBJ1-2, with the D gene uncertain. The sequence came from a human donor. The CDR3 reads as follows: CSVEEAGGYTF. Here is the DNA: TGCAGCGTTGAAGAGGCCGGAGGCTACACCTTC.